The source of this T cell receptor beta chain is a study of T cell repertoires in cytomegalovirus infection. Study-level points and caveats: Public TCR beta family frequency separated CMV-and-HLA carriers, including in an independent cohort.

TCRdb called the reads again in MiXCR, with one record for every CDR3 protein. This repertoire shows about 700,000 distinct CDR3 sequences, around 32% found once; its top ten account for 15% to 20%. Concerning this clonotype: Its antigen is still unknown.

Trimming shortened V by 6 bases and J by 4 bases, and 9 bases separated the two germline ends. The length of the CDR3 is 12 residues. Germline CDR1 and CDR2: MNHEY and SVGEGT. The specimen was cultured PBMCs, collected from culture after CMV antigen stimulation. The sequence derives from a human donor in good health (CMV status not recorded). Some clones in this sample may be carry-over from other donors' samples. The chain is built from TRBV6-2 or TRBV6-3 and TRBJ2-5; D perhaps matches TRBD2 (5 bases). CDR3 DNA: TGTGCCAGCAGGGAGCTAGCAGAGACCCAGTACTTC. This encodes CASRELAETQYF.